This entry describes one TCR beta chain. Its matching antigen is unknown. From its re-call of the 5' RACE reads, TCRdb lists each CDR3 protein once, without DNA. The table lists roughly 180,000 distinct CDR3 sequences. This specimen comes from a study of T cells expressing NK-cell markers. Whole-study context: CD3+CD56+NKG2C+, CD3+CD56+NKG2C- and CD3+CD56-NKG2C+ T cells, once sorted, supplied the TCR beta repertoires. Eight donors were sequenced, seven testing HCMV-seropositive and one testing seronegative.

CDR1 and CDR2 (germline): SEHNR, FQNEAQ (reference sequence). There are 11 residues in the CDR3. Study findings and constraints: Several of the donors also had these clonotypes leading their CD3+CD56-NKG2C+ fraction.

This TCR was recovered from a man aged 18-70 years in good health. Sequencing was performed on blood T cells: a sorted CD56 or NKG2C T cell subset, CD4+ or CD8+ T cells, or bulk PBMC T cells (not recorded which). V gene TRBV7-9 combines with J gene TRBJ2-3. The CDR3 loop reads CASQVRDTQYF.